This T cell receptor (beta chain) comes out of a study of blood T cell repertoires in COVID-19. Study-level information: Material from acute and convalescent COVID-19 was sourced from the United States, Italy and Spain. T cells, B-cell-depleted T cells, or PBMCs supplied cDNA or gDNA.

Between the trimmed V and J ends, which lost 2 bases and 3 bases, there was a span of 7 bases. Germline assignment: CDR1 GTSNPN and CDR2 SVGIG (reference sequence). The CDR3 length is 12 residues. Source study methods: Reference gene primer amplification gave estimated nucleated cell counts. Using immunoSEQ multiplex PCR, the repertoire was profiled, and TCRdb retains in-frame clones only, with some absent. V and J calls plus clone size are reproduced from that table; the DNA served to infer D and trimming. The sample has approximately 90,000 clones; around 84% are singletons. The sequencing sample was made of peripheral blood. The clonotype comes from a man in his 60s with acute or convalescent COVID-19. The genes are TRBV30 and TRBJ1-1; TRBD1 might be the D (5 bases). This CDR3 is CAWSPGDTEAFF. The CDR3 nucleotides are TGTGCCTGGAGTCCGGGGGACACTGAAGCTTTCTTT.